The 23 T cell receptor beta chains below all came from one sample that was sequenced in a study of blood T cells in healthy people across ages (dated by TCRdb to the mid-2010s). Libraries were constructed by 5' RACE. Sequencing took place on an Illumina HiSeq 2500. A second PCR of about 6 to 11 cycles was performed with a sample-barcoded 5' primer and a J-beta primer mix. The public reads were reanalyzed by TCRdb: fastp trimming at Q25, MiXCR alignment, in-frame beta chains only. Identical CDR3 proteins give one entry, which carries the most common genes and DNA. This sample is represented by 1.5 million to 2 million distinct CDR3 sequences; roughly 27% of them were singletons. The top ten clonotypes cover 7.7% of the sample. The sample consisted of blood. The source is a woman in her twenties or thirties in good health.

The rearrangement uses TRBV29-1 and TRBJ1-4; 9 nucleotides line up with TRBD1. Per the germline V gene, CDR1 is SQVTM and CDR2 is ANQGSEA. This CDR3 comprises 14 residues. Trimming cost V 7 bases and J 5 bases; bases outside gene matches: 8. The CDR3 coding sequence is TGCAGCGGGATACCCGGGACAGGGAATGAAAAACTGTTTTTT. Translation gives CSGIPGTGNEKLFF.

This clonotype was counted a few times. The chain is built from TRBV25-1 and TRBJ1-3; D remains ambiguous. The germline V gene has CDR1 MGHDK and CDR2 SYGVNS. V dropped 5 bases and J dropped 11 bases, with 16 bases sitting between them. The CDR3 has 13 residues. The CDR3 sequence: CASSNPGAQAIYF. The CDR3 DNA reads TGTGCCAGCAGTAACCCCGGCGCCCAAGCCATATATTTT.

CDR3 sequence (DNA): TGCAGTGCTAGAGCCCCTCTAGCGGGGGACGACACCGGGGAGCTGTTTTTT. The encoded protein is CSARAPLAGDDTGELFF. V usage is TRBV20-1 and J usage is TRBJ2-2, with 10 bases lining up with TRBD2. Germline values: CDR1 DFQATT, CDR2 SNEGSKA (reference sequence). V shed 1 base, J shed 3 bases, and the junction held 8 bases outside the gene matches. This CDR3 is 17 amino acids long.

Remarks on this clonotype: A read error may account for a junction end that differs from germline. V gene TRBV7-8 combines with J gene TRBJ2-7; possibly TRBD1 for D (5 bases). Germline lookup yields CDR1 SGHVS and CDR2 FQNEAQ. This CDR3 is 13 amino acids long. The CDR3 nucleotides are TGTGCCGGCAGCTTAGACAGATCCTACGAGCAGTACTTC. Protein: CAGSLDRSYEQYF.

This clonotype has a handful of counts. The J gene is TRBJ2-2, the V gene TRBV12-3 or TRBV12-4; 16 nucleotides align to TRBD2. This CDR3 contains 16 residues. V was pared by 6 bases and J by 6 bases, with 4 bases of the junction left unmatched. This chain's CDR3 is CASRAGTSGRAGELFF. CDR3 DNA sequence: TGTGCCAGCAGAGCAGGGACTAGCGGGAGGGCCGGGGAGCTGTTTTTT.

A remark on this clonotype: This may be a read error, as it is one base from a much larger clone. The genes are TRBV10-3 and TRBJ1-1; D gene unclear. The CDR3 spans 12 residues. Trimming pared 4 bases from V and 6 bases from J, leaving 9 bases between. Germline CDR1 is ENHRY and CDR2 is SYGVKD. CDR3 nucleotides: TGTGCCATCAGTGCCTCCAACGCTGAAGCTTTCTTT. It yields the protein CAISASNAEAFF.

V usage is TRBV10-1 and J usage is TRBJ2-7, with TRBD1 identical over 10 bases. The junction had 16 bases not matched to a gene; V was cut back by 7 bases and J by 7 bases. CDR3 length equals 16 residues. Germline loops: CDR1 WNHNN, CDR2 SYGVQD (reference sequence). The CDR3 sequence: CASIFPGDRGSNEQYF. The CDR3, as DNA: TGCGCCAGCATATTCCCGGGGGACAGGGGATCCAATGAGCAGTACTTC.

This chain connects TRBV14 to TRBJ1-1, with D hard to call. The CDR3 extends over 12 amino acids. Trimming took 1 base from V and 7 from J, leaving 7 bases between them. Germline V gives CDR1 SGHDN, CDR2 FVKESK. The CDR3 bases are TGTGCCAGCAGCCAAGTTTGGAGTGAAGCTTTCTTT. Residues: CASSQVWSEAFF.

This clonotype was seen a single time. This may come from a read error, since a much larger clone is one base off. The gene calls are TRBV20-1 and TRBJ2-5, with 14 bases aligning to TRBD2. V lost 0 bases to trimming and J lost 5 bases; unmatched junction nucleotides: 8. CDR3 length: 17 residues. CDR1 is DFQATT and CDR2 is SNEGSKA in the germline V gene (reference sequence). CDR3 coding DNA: TGCAGTGCTAGAGATAGACTAGCGGGGGGGTTGTTGGAGACCCAGTACTTC. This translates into CSARDRLAGGLLETQYF.

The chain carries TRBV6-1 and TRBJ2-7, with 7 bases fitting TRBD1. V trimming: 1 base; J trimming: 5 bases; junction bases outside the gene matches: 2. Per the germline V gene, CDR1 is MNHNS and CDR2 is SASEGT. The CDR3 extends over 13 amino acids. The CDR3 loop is CASSEGTGDEQYF. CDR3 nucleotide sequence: TGTGCCAGCAGTGAAGGGACAGGTGACGAGCAGTACTTC.

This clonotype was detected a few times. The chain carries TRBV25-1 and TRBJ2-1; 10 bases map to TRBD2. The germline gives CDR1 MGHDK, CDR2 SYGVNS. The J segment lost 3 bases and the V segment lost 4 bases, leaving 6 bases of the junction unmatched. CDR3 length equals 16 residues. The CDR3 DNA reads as TGTGCCAGCAGTGGATCCAGCGGGGGGGGCTACAATGAGCAGTTCTTC. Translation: CASSGSSGGGYNEQFF. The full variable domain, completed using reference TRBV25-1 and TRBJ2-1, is EADIYQTPRYLVIGTGKKITLECSQTMGHDKMYWYQQDPGMELHLIHYSYGVNSTEKGDLSSESTVSRIRTEHFPLTLESARPSHTSQYLCASSGSSGGGYNEQFFGPGTRLTVL.

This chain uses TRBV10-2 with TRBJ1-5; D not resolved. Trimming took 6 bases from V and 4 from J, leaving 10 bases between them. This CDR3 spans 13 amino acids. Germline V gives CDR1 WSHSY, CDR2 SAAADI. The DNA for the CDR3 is TGCGCCAGCAGGGACTCTTTTAATCAGCCCCAGCATTTT. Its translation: CASRDSFNQPQHF.

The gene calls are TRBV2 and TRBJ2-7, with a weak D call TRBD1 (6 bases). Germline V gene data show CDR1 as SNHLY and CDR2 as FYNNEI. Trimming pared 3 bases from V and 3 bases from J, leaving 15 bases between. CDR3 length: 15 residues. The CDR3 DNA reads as TGTGCCAGCAGTGATGGTTCAGGGGTCTTCTACGAGCAGTACTTC. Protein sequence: CASSDGSGVFYEQYF.

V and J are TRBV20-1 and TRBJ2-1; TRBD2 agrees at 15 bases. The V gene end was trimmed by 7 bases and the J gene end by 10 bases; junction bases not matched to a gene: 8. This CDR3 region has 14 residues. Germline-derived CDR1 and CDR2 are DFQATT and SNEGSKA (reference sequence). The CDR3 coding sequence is TGCAGTGTGATCCACGGGACTAGCGGGAGGGAGCAGTTCTTC. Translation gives CSVIHGTSGREQFF.

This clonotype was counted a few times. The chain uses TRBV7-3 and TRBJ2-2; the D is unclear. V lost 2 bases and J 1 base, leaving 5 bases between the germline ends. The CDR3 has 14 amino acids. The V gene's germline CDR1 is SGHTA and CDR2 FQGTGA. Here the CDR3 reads CASSLHGNTGELFF. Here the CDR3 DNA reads TGTGCCAGCAGCTTACACGGGAACACCGGGGAGCTGTTTTTT.

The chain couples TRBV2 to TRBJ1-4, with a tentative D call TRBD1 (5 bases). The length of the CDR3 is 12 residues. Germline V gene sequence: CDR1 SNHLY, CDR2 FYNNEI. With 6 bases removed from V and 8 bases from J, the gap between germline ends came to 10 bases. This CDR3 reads CASRGQEEKLFF. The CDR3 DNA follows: TGTGCCAGCAGAGGACAAGAAGAAAAACTGTTTTTT.

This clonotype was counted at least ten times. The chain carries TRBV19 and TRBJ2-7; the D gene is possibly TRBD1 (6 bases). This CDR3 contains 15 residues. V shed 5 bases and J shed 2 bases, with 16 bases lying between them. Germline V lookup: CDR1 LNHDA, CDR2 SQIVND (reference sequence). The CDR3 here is CASSESVGQTYEQYF. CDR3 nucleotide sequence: TGTGCCAGTAGTGAAAGCGTCGGACAGACCTACGAGCAGTACTTC.

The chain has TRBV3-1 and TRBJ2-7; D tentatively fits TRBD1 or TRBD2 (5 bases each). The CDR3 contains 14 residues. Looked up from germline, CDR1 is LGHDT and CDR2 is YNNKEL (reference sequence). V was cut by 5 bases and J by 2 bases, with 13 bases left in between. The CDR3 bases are TGTGCCAGCAGCGGGGGTCATGATGCCTACGAGCAGTACTTC. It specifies CASSGGHDAYEQYF.

The CDR3 protein is CAISEPLSGSDEQFF. The CDR3 coding sequence is TGTGCCATCAGTGAGCCCCTGTCGGGGTCAGATGAGCAGTTCTTC. The rearrangement uses TRBV10-3 and TRBJ2-1; D possibly corresponds to TRBD2 (5 bases). CDR3 length: 15 amino acids. The V end lost 2 bases, the J end lost 8 bases, and 16 bases lay between the germline ends. Germline values: CDR1 ENHRY, CDR2 SYGVKD.

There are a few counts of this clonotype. The CDR3 loop is CASSLRPDQPQHF. The DNA of the CDR3 is TGTGCCAGCAGCTTAAGGCCTGATCAGCCCCAGCATTTT. The chain couples TRBV7-2 to TRBJ1-5; no reliable D call. Trimming removed 2 bases from V and 5 bases from J, with 7 bases in between. Germline CDR1 and CDR2: SGHTA and FQGNSA. The CDR3 loop spans 13 amino acids.

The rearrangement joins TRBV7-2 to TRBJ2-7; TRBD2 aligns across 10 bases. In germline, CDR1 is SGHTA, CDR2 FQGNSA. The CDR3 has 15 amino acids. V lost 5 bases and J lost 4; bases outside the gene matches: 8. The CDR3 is CASSAPSGGPYEQYF. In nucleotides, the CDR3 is TGTGCCAGCAGCGCCCCTAGCGGGGGTCCGTACGAGCAGTACTTC.

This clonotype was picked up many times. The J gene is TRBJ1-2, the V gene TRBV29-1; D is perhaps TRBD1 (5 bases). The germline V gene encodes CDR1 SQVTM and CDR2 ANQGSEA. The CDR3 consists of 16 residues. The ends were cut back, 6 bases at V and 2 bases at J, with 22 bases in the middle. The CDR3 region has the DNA TGCAGCGTGGGAGAGTCGGGGGACGGCTTGAACTATGGCTACACCTTC. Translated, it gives CSVGESGDGLNYGYTF. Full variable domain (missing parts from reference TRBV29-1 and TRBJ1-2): SAVISQKPSRDICQRGTSLTIQCQVDSQVTMMFWYRQQPGQSLTLIATANQGSEATYESGFVIDKFPISRPNLTFSTLTVSNMSPEDSSIYLCSVGESGDGLNYGYTFGSGTRLTVV.

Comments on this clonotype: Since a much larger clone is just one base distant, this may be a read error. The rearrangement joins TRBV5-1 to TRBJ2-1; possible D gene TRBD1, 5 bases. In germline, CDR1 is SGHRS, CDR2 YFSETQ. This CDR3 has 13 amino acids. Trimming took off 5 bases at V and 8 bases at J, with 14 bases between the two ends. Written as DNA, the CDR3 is TGCGCCAGCAGGGCAGGGAAAATATATGAGCAGTTCTTC. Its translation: CASRAGKIYEQFF.